This T cell receptor beta chain is from a study of human T cells and chemical hapten exposure. Study-wide background: Sensitization was performed using 2% DPC on a roughly 2 cm by roughly 2 cm upper inner arm skin site. Recorded diagnoses among the mostly female patients were alopecia areata, totalis or universalis.

MiXCR was run by TCRdb on the RACE reads, yielding one entry per CDR3 protein. This table holds fewer than 55,000 distinct CDR3 sequences, 9.9% found once. Time point meaning: patch test 3, about 24 weeks after DPC sensitization. The treatment: therapeutic diphenylcyclopropenone sensitization with weekly scalp DPC. Points from the study as a whole: Sensitizing with DPC caused no change in TCRs above 1 in 1000 frequency. Compared with pre-sensitization or healthy control sets, expanded TCRs clustered more.

Trimming took 0 bases from V and 4 from J, leaving 4 bases between them. CDR1 is SGHTA, CDR2 FQGTGA, per germline. The length of the CDR3 is 13 residues. Notes on this clonotype: Its antigen is not identified.

This rearrangement joins TRBV7-3 to TRBJ1-5; the D is unclear. The sequence was obtained from a woman aged 40 to 49 with alopecia areata. Some clones in this sample may be carry-over from other donors' samples. The specimen was whole blood, collected in connection with sensitization to the hapten diphenylcyclopropenone (DPC). Written as DNA, the CDR3 is TGTGCCAGCAGCTTAACGGGAAATCAGCCCCAGCATTTT. Encoded protein: CASSLTGNQPQHF.